These 17 T cell receptor beta chains share one sample of origin, sequenced in a study of blood T cell repertoires in COVID-19. Repertoires were generated with immunoSEQ multiplex PCR, while TCRdb's copy carries only in-frame clones and drops some. The sample holds fewer than 350,000 clones; approximately 91% are singletons and the top ten take about 8.5%. Sequenced input: peripheral blood. The origin of the receptors is a man younger than 35 with active or convalescent COVID-19.

J is TRBJ2-5 and V is TRBV25-1; TRBD1 might be the D (6 bases). This CDR3 comprises 13 residues. V shed 5 bases and J shed 5 bases, with 12 bases lying between them. Germline V gene data show CDR1 as MGHDK and CDR2 as SYGVNS. CDR3 sequence reads: CASSKQGLETQYF. The CDR3 DNA follows: TGTGCCAGCAGTAAACAGGGTTTGGAGACCCAGTACTTC.

The gene calls are TRBV25-1 and TRBJ1-1, with TRBD1 matching over 9 bases. V lost 6 bases to trimming and J lost 1 base; unmatched junction nucleotides: 6. CDR1 is MGHDK and CDR2 is SYGVNS in the germline V gene. The CDR3 totals 15 residues. The CDR3 region has the DNA TGTGCCAGCAGCTCACAGGGGGCCCAGAACACTGAAGCTTTCTTT. It yields the protein CASSSQGAQNTEAFF.

The chain carries TRBV3-1 (or the pseudogene TRBV3-2) and TRBJ1-5; D not resolved. The germline CDR1 and CDR2 sequences are LGHDT and YNNKEL (reference sequence). CDR3 length: 13 amino acids. V was pared by 0 bases and J by 4 bases, with 4 bases between. The CDR3 here is CASSQDINQPQHF. CDR3 DNA sequence: TGTGCCAGCAGCCAAGATATAAATCAGCCCCAGCATTTT.

This clone was seen only once. The V and J genes are TRBV11-2 and TRBJ1-1; D uncertain. CDR3 size: 15 residues. The germline V gene has CDR1 SGHAT and CDR2 FQNNGV. Trimming stripped 0 bases from V and 5 bases from J, with 13 bases between. The CDR3 loop reads CASSLEAGRRTEAFF. The CDR3 region has the DNA TGTGCCAGCAGCTTAGAAGCGGGGAGGAGGACTGAAGCTTTCTTT.

The chain is built from TRBV27 and TRBJ1-4; 7 nucleotides match TRBD1. CDR3 length equals 14 residues. V shed 5 bases and J 8 bases; nucleotides not matched to a gene: 8. CDR1 is MNHEY and CDR2 is SMNVEV in the germline V gene (reference sequence). The CDR3 DNA reads as TGTGCCAGCAGTACGACAGGGACCAGCGAAAAACTGTTTTTT. It encodes CASSTTGTSEKLFF.

The V and J genes are TRBV9 and TRBJ1-2, with 11 bases matching TRBD1. V lost 3 bases to trimming and J lost 3 bases; unmatched junction nucleotides: 1. Looked up from germline, CDR1 is SGDLS and CDR2 is YYNGEE. The CDR3 length is 14 residues. CDR3 DNA sequence: TGTGCCAGCAGCGCGGGACAGGGGGACTATGGCTACACCTTC. This translates into CASSAGQGDYGYTF.

V and J are TRBV15 and TRBJ1-2; D gene uncertain. Trimming took 0 bases from V and 6 from J, leaving 11 bases between them. Germline lookup yields CDR1 LNHNV and CDR2 YYDKDF (reference sequence). This CDR3 contains 14 residues. The CDR3 region has the DNA TGTGCCACCAGCAGAGATCCAGTAAGTGATGGCTACACCTTC. Its translation is CATSRDPVSDGYTF.

In nucleotides, the CDR3 is TGTGCCAGCAGCCACGACAGGGGCGAGAGCTATAATTCACCCCTCCACTTT. Translation: CASSHDRGESYNSPLHF. V usage is TRBV2 and J usage is TRBJ1-6, with 8 bases matching TRBD1. Germline V gene lookup returns CDR1 SNHLY and CDR2 FYNNEI. This CDR3 comprises 17 residues. After removal of 6 bases from V and 3 bases from J, the junction contained 10 bases not matched to a gene. Complete variable domain (other parts from reference TRBV2 and TRBJ1-6): EPEVTQTPSHQVTQMGQEVILRCVPISNHLYFYWYRQILGQKVEFLVSFYNNEISEKSEIFDDQFSVERPDGSNFTLKIRSTKLEDSAMYFCASSHDRGESYNSPLHFGNGTRLTVT.

A single count supports this clone. The chain has TRBV15 and TRBJ1-1; D gene uncertain. V gave up 5 bases and J gave up 1 base, with 17 bases separating them. CDR1 is LNHNV and CDR2 is YYDKDF in the germline V gene (reference sequence). CDR3 length: 16 residues. The CDR3: CATSAQRLGTNTEAFF. CDR3 coding DNA: TGTGCCACCAGCGCTCAGAGGTTGGGTACGAACACTGAAGCTTTCTTT.

This sequence joins TRBV5-1 and TRBJ2-4; D gene unclear. V shed 2 bases and J shed 1 base, with 13 bases lying between them. From germline, CDR1 is SGHRS and CDR2 YFSETQ. The CDR3 is 16 residues long. The DNA of the CDR3 is TGCGCCAGCAGCTTAATGGGCGTCTCGGCCAAAAACATTCAGTACTTC. Translated: CASSLMGVSAKNIQYF.

The chain uses TRBV5-1 and TRBJ2-5; D possibly corresponds to TRBD2 (6 bases). V gave up 4 bases and J gave up 4 bases, with 20 bases separating them. CDR3 length equals 16 residues. The V gene's germline CDR1 is SGHRS and CDR2 YFSETQ. CDR3 residues: CASSPGGVSSGETQYF. CDR3 nucleotide sequence: TGCGCCAGCAGCCCCGGGGGTGTGAGTTCTGGAGAGACCCAGTACTTC.

The chain carries TRBV9 and TRBJ2-1, with 7 positions matching TRBD1. This CDR3 comprises 14 residues. Germline trimming cut 4 bases from V and 5 bases from J; bases unmatched to any gene: 6. The germline V gene has CDR1 SGDLS and CDR2 YYNGEE. The CDR3 loop is CASSPRTGNNEQFF. Here the CDR3 DNA reads TGTGCCAGCAGCCCAAGGACAGGAAACAATGAGCAGTTCTTC.

The chain is built from TRBV6-6 and TRBJ1-1; no clear D gene. Germline-derived CDR1 and CDR2 are MNHNY and SVGAGI (reference sequence). V was shortened by 2 bases and J by 6 bases, with 7 bases between the two germline ends. There are 12 residues in the CDR3. CDR3 nucleotides: TGTGCCAGCAGTTACGTGGCAGCTGAAGCTTTCTTT. Encoded protein: CASSYVAAEAFF.

The rearrangement joins TRBV2 to TRBJ2-3; no clear D. This CDR3 is built from 14 residues. In germline, CDR1 is SNHLY, CDR2 FYNNEI. V shed 6 bases and J shed 6 bases, with 16 bases lying between them. The CDR3: CASSRLSMYDTQYF. The CDR3 nucleotides are TGTGCCAGCAGCAGACTGTCGATGTACGATACGCAGTATTTT.

The chain couples TRBV5-1 to TRBJ2-5; 10 nucleotides line up with TRBD2. The V and J ends lost 0 bases and 1 base, in that order; junction bases with no gene match: 6. CDR1 SGHRS and CDR2 YFSETQ come from the germline V gene. The CDR3 is made up of 17 amino acids. The CDR3 DNA reads as TGCGCCAGCAGCTTGGCCCTAGCGGGGGAACTCCAAGAGACCCAGTACTTC. It is translated as CASSLALAGELQETQYF.

The chain employs TRBV24-1 and TRBJ1-5; no firm D call. CDR1 KGHDR and CDR2 SFDVKD come from the germline V gene. The CDR3 contains 13 residues. Trimming took off 5 bases at V and 3 bases at J, with 7 bases between the two ends. The CDR3 is CATSGGTNQPQHF. The CDR3, as DNA: TGTGCCACCAGTGGAGGCACCAATCAGCCCCAGCATTTT.

The chain links TRBV2 to TRBJ2-1; 12 bases fit TRBD2. This CDR3 has 15 residues. The germline gives CDR1 SNHLY, CDR2 FYNNEI. V lost 3 bases, J lost 6 bases, and 3 bases stayed unmatched. CDR3: CASSDLAGGRNEQFF. The CDR3 DNA reads TGTGCCAGCAGTGACCTAGCGGGGGGGCGCAATGAGCAGTTCTTC.